Here is one T cell receptor beta chain with its context. No antigen is known for it. Method: immunoSEQ multiplex PCR; TCRdb's copy keeps in-frame clones and lacks some. The table lists over 140,000 clones, roughly 89% of them singletons. This entry belongs to a study of T cell responses to AZD1222 COVID-19 vaccine. Overall study findings and caveats: The span of vaccine-associated CD4 TCRs extended across spike, with dominance at 160-218 and 743-854. All repertoire sampling was performed exclusively after the peak T cell response. Increased Spike-specific TCR breadth and depth were observed after two AZD1222 doses. The study identified only 6 or 7 AZD1222 recipients as seropositive at baseline.

J was trimmed by 3 bases and V by 6 bases; bases with no gene match: 11. The germline gives CDR1 MGHRA, CDR2 YSYEKL. This CDR3 has 15 amino acids. The rearrangement links TRBV4-1 to TRBJ2-7; 7 bases fit TRBD1. The sample was peripheral blood, taken on day 0 of AZD1222 vaccination. The receptor's source is an adult in good health. The chain's CDR3 is CASSRDRERHYEQYF. CDR3 coding DNA: TGCGCCAGCAGTCGCGACAGGGAACGGCACTACGAGCAGTACTTC.